A selection of T cell receptor beta chains follows, all from one sample in a study of T-cell memory formation after mild COVID-19. TCRdb passed the 5' RACE reads through MiXCR, listing each CDR3 protein once. The sample holds 500,000 to 600,000 distinct CDR3 sequences, approximately 19% seen once. Sequenced sample: PBMCs or a T cell subset sorted from them (not recorded which). The receptors were sampled from an adult woman who had mild COVID-19 (a few samples of this study predate the infection). Cell type and time point are not known. Each CDR3 is given with its conserved first and last residue. The D gene is left open where the match is weak. Clone size is shown for a subset of rows, as once, few, many or a class of expanded clone.

D | size | J | V | DNA | CDR3
NA | few | TRBJ2-7 | TRBV29-1 | TGCAGCGTTGAAGTCACAGGGCTGTCCTACGAGCAGTACTTC | CSVEVTGLSYEQYF
NA | NA | TRBJ2-7 | TRBV7-7 | TGTGCTAGCAGCTTAAGCCTAGACTCCTACGAGCAGTACTTC | CASSLSLDSYEQYF
TRBD2 | NA | TRBJ2-3 | TRBV27 | TGTGCCAGCAGTAGGACTAGCGTTAGCACAGATACGCAGTATTTT | CASSRTSVSTDTQYF
TRBD1 | few | TRBJ2-1 | TRBV7-6 | TGTGCCAGCAGCTCGACTGGGACAGGGAACAACAATGAGCAGTTCTTC | CASSSTGTGNNNEQFF
TRBD1 | few | TRBJ2-4 | TRBV29-1 | TGCAGCGTTCCGGGACAGCGAAGTAGCATTCAGTACTTC | CSVPGQRSSIQYF
NA | few | TRBJ1-1 | TRBV4-2 | TGTGCCAGCAGCCAAGATCGCCGTGGTATGAACACTGAAGCTTTCTTT | CASSQDRRGMNTEAFF
TRBD2 | NA | TRBJ2-2 | TRBV12-3/TRBV12-4 | TGTGCCAGCCACAACCTATTATTAGCGGGAGGGCGAGGGGAGCTGTTTTTT | CASHNLLLAGGRGELFF
NA | few | TRBJ2-7 | TRBV4-1 | TGCGCCAGCAGCCAATCGCTCTCCTACGAGCAGTACTTC | CASSQSLSYEQYF
NA | few | TRBJ2-2 | TRBV7-6 | TGTGCCAGCAGCTCCACCGGGCTAGACACCGGGGAGCTGTTTTTT | CASSSTGLDTGELFF
NA | few | TRBJ2-6 | TRBV5-1 | TGCGCCAGCAGCTTGGGGGATCAACCGCAGGCTGGGGCCAACGTCCTGACTTTC | CASSLGDQPQAGANVLTF
TRBD2 | NA | TRBJ2-1 | TRBV5-1 | TGCGCCAGCAGCTTTGAGCGGGAGGGCCAGTTCTTC | CASSFEREGQFF
NA | NA | TRBJ2-6 | TRBV7-8 | TGTGCCAGCAGACCAGGACGGCCTCCTTTGATGAGCTCTGGGGCCAACGTCCTGACTTTC | CASRPGRPPLMSSGANVLTF
TRBD1 | few | TRBJ2-5 | TRBV4-1 | TGCGCCAGCAGCTCGCAGGGGGCACGAGAGACCCAGTACTTC | CASSSQGARETQYF
NA | few | TRBJ2-1 | TRBV24-1 | TGTGCCACCAGTGATACGGACACCGGTCACTACTCCTACAATGAGCAGTTCTTC | CATSDTDTGHYSYNEQFF
TRBD2 | NA | TRBJ2-1 | TRBV10-3 | TGTGCCATCAGCGACCGGACTAGCGGGAGGGTCGATGAGCAGTTCTTC | CAISDRTSGRVDEQFF
NA | NA | TRBJ2-3 | TRBV11-2 | TGTGCCAGCAGGGGTATGTCGGGCACAGATACGCAGTATTTT | CASRGMSGTDTQYF
TRBD2 | NA | TRBJ2-5 | TRBV7-6 | TGTGCCAGCAGCTTAGCCCCGGGAGGGGCAGAGACCCAGTACTTC | CASSLAPGGAETQYF
TRBD1 | NA | TRBJ1-4 | TRBV4-3 | TGCGCCAGCAGCCACCTGTGGTTAGGGGACAGGGATGAAGCTAATGAAAAACTGTTTTTT | CASSHLWLGDRDEANEKLFF
NA | NA | TRBJ2-7 | TRBV19 | TGTGCCAGTAGCCGCCGCGACAGTGTCTACGAGCAGTACTTC | CASSRRDSVYEQYF
NA | NA | TRBJ2-7 | TRBV4-3 | TGCGCCAGCAGCCAAGCTGTTCAGGGGCTGCCGGGAGAGCAGTACTTC | CASSQAVQGLPGEQYF
TRBD1 | NA | TRBJ1-3 | TRBV20-1 | TGCAGTGCGGGACAGGGGGCGAGCTCTGGAAACACCATATATTTT | CSAGQGASSGNTIYF
TRBD2 | NA | TRBJ2-7 | TRBV6-5 | TGTGCCAGCAGTTACGGAGCGGGAGTCGCCGAGCAGTACTTC | CASSYGAGVAEQYF
TRBD1 | few | TRBJ1-2 | TRBV29-1 | TGCAGCGCGACAGGGGGCGCTAACTATGGCTACACCTTC | CSATGGANYGYTF
NA | NA | TRBJ1-2 | TRBV5-1 | TGCGCCAGCAGCTTTGAGGGTTGGGGCTACACCTTC | CASSFEGWGYTF
NA | few | TRBJ1-5 | TRBV7-2 | TGTGCCAGCAGCTTAGGGACCTCCTCGCCCCAGCATTTT | CASSLGTSSPQHF
NA | few | TRBJ2-3 | TRBV9 | TGTGCCAGCAGCGTTTCAGACACAGATACGCAGTATTTT | CASSVSDTDTQYF
NA | many | TRBJ2-1 | TRBV5-1 | TGCGCCAGCAGCTTAGGGGGGCTTAGAACCTACAATGAGCAGTTCTTC | CASSLGGLRTYNEQFF
NA | NA | TRBJ1-3 | TRBV5-1 | TGCGCCAGCAGCTTGGTCGGGTTTGGAAACACCATATATTTT | CASSLVGFGNTIYF
TRBD1 | NA | TRBJ1-2 | TRBV7-9 | TGTGCCAGCAGCGCAGATCCGGGACAGGGGGCTTATTGCTACACCTTC | CASSADPGQGAYCYTF
TRBD2 | NA | TRBJ2-1 | TRBV9 | TGTGCCAGCAGCGTAGACGCAGCGGGGCTCAATGAGCAGTTCTTC | CASSVDAAGLNEQFF
NA | NA | TRBJ1-2 | TRBV5-5 | TGTGCCAGCAGCCGATTACAGGGTGCAGACTATGGCTACACCTTC | CASSRLQGADYGYTF
TRBD1 | NA | TRBJ1-1 | TRBV7-2 | TGTGCCAGCAGCGCCGGGACAGGAATATACACTGAAGCTTTCTTT | CASSAGTGIYTEAFF
TRBD2 | NA | TRBJ2-7 | TRBV7-8 | TGTGCCAGCAGCTTAGTCCCGACTAGCGGGAGGAGAGAAGGGGAGCAGTACTTC | CASSLVPTSGRREGEQYF
NA | NA | TRBJ2-3 | TRBV6-1 | TGTGCCAGCAGTGTCGGGACTCACACAGATACGCAGTATTTT | CASSVGTHTDTQYF
NA | NA | TRBJ1-5 | TRBV20-1 | TGCAGTGCTGTAATCGGGGCGGGGGGATATCAGCCCCAGCATTTT | CSAVIGAGGYQPQHF
NA | few | TRBJ1-1 | TRBV11-2 | TGTGCCAGCAGCGCACAGAAAGGGATTACTGAAGCTTTCTTT | CASSAQKGITEAFF
NA | few | TRBJ2-7 | TRBV9 | TGTGCCAGCAGCGCCGACGGGGGGACAGCCTACGAGCAGTACTTC | CASSADGGTAYEQYF
TRBD1 | few | TRBJ2-3 | TRBV30 | TGTGCCTGGAGTTACGGGGGACAGGCCCGCATCCAGTATTTT | CAWSYGGQARIQYF
TRBD1 | NA | TRBJ2-7 | TRBV5-4 | TGTGCCAGCAGCTGGGGACAGGGGTCGGCCTACGAGCAGTACTTC | CASSWGQGSAYEQYF
NA | few | TRBJ2-3 | TRBV7-9 | TGTGCCAGCAGCCCTCTGGCGCGGGCGGATACGCAGTATTTT | CASSPLARADTQYF
NA | NA | TRBJ2-3 | TRBV20-1 | TGCAGTGCTAGAGATGGGAAGGCTAGCACAGATACGCAGTATTTT | CSARDGKASTDTQYF
NA | NA | TRBJ2-7 | TRBV20-1 | TGCAGTGCTAGTTCCTTGCCGGGGAGAATTTACGAGCAGTACTTC | CSASSLPGRIYEQYF